This TCR beta chain is drawn from a study of vaccination effects on CD4 cells after COVID-19. Isolating CD4+ T cells followed approximately ten days of culture. All participants had two doses of either the BNT162b2 or mRNA-1273 vaccine. With respect to this clone: What it recognizes is unknown.

TCRdb's copy holds only in-frame clones and misses some; the assay was immunoSEQ multiplex PCR. The sample contains 7,500 to 10,000 clones, around four fifths of which appear only once. Study-wide results and limits: Healthy vaccinees had only 1 of 255 vaccine-induced clones cross-react with common cold coronaviruses.

This receptor was taken from a human donor who received a COVID-19 vaccine. The sequenced sample was CD4+ T cells from PBMCs cultured without peptide, obtained after COVID-19 vaccination.

The CDR3 nucleotides read TGTGCCAGCAGTTGGGGCAGATCTCAAGAGACCCAGTACTTC. Amino acid sequence: CASSWGRSQETQYF. V and J are TRBV6-5 and TRBJ2-5; the D gene is possibly TRBD1 (5 bases). The length of the CDR3 is 14 residues. Germline V lookup: CDR1 MNHEY, CDR2 SVGAGI. V lost 4 bases, J lost 2 bases, and 11 bases lay in between.